This T cell receptor (beta chain) was captured by sequencing in a study of T-cell reconstitution after alpha-beta-depleted transplantation in children (dated by TCRdb to about 2016). For the wider study: T-cell immune reconstitution after TCRalphabeta/CD19-depleted allogeneic hematopoietic cell transplantation in children was quantitatively tracked in the study by means of TCR repertoire profiling.

This clonotype was seen only a few times. Its target antigen remains unknown. Base-call qualities are not available, and no considerably larger clone is one nucleotide away. Relative to germline, V is 4 bases shorter and J is 5 bases shorter, with 12 bases between their ends. Via the germline V gene, CDR1 is SGHAT and CDR2 FQNNGV. Measured from the cysteine to the phenylalanine, the CDR3 is 14 residues long. Just CDR3 DNA is preserved here, 42 bases in frame from base 1. Library generation was performed with PCR. The instrument given in TCRdb is Illumina HiSeq 2500. TCR library preparation used molecular barcoding, with unique molecular identifiers applied to normalize quantification of the TCRbeta repertoire. TCRdb reprocessed the public reads (quality trimming at Q25 with fastp, clone calling with MiXCR) and kept in-frame beta chains. Entries are consolidated by CDR3 protein sequence, retaining the most common genes and DNA. The sample data list about 360,000 distinct CDR3 sequences, and 13% of these were observed just once. The top ten hold approximately 4.2% of the sample.

The origin of this receptor is a human donor who donated a stem cell graft to a child with Fanconi anemia. Recombination linked TRBV11-2 to TRBJ1-5; TRBD1 is a possible D gene, resting on 5 matching bases. This specimen consisted of PBMCs, obtained from the stem cell graft. The DNA reads TGTGCCAGCAGCTCCCCTGGGACGGATCAGCCCCAGCATTTT. It encodes CASSSPGTDQPQHF.